Below are 11 T cell receptor beta chains sequenced from a single sample in a study of T cell changes during pregnancy in multiple sclerosis. The repertoire was sequenced with immunoSEQ multiplex PCR; TCRdb's copy has only in-frame clones and lacks some. The profile shows around 110,000 clones, less than 95% of them singletons. The specimen was peripheral blood, collected after pregnancy. These receptors were obtained from a female donor with multiple sclerosis, enrolled in a pregnancy study.

This clone occurred once. J is TRBJ1-4 and V is TRBV5-4; 8 positions match TRBD1. Germline CDR1 is SGHNT and CDR2 is YYREEE (reference sequence). The CDR3 extends over 14 amino acids. The V gene end was trimmed by 4 bases and the J gene end by 4 bases; junction bases not matched to a gene: 3. The CDR3 sequence: CASSRTGRNEKLFF. The CDR3 bases are TGTGCCAGCAGCCGGACAGGGCGTAATGAAAAACTGTTTTTT. The full variable domain, its missing parts supplied by reference TRBV5-4 and TRBJ1-4, is ETGVTQSPTHLIKTRGQQVTLRCSSQSGHNTVSWYQQALGQGPQFIFQYYREEENGRGNFPPRFSGLQFPNYSSELNVNALELDDSALYLCASSRTGRNEKLFFGSGTQLSVL.

The chain employs TRBV2 and TRBJ1-1, with unresolved D. Trimming left V 6 bases short and J 5 bases short, with 13 bases between. Germline lookup yields CDR1 SNHLY and CDR2 FYNNEI. The CDR3 extends over 13 amino acids. The CDR3, as DNA: TGTGCCAGCAGCGTGCGGGGAAGGACTGAAGCTTTCTTT. This translates into CASSVRGRTEAFF.

This rearrangement joins TRBV6-6 to TRBJ2-1, with 11 bases fitting TRBD2. V shed 4 bases and J 7 bases; nucleotides not matched to a gene: 9. Germline CDR1 reads MNHNY; CDR2 reads SVGAGI (reference sequence). The CDR3 is 16 residues long. CDR3 nucleotide sequence: TGTGCCAGCAGTTCCTTTAGCGGGAGGGCCGTTAATGAGCAGTTCTTC. It yields the protein CASSSFSGRAVNEQFF.

J is TRBJ2-3 and V is TRBV15; a weak D match, TRBD2 (7 bases). The ends were cut back, 1 base at V and 4 bases at J, with 15 bases in the middle. Germline CDR1 LNHNV, CDR2 YYDKDF (reference sequence). The length of the CDR3 is 16 residues. In DNA form, the CDR3 reads TGTGCCACCAGCAGAGGCGTTCCGGGGGGCGCAGATACGCAGTATTTT. Translated: CATSRGVPGGADTQYF.

The chain combines TRBV5-1 with TRBJ2-7, with 9 bases that match TRBD2. The CDR3 consists of 16 residues. V lost 0 bases and J lost 0; bases outside the gene matches: 4. Germline CDR1 SGHRS, CDR2 YFSETQ. CDR3 nucleotides: TGCGCCAGCAGCTTGGTGACTAGCGGATTCTCCTACGAGCAGTACTTC. Its translation: CASSLVTSGFSYEQYF.

Only one count was recorded for this clone. V gene TRBV2 combines with J gene TRBJ2-5; tentatively, D is TRBD2 (6 bases). V was trimmed by 8 bases and J by 5 bases, leaving 18 bases between them. The CDR3 length is 14 residues. From germline, CDR1 is SNHLY and CDR2 FYNNEI. The CDR3, as DNA: TGTGCCAGCGCCCTGCCCGGGACTCGGGAGACCCAGTACTTC. It yields the protein CASALPGTRETQYF.

This chain joins TRBV30 and TRBJ2-7, with TRBD2 identical over 13 bases. The length of the CDR3 is 13 residues. V was pared by 5 bases and J by 2 bases, with 0 bases of the junction left unmatched. Per the germline V gene, CDR1 is GTSNPN and CDR2 is SVGIG (reference sequence). In DNA form, the CDR3 reads TGTGCCTGGGGGACTAGCGGGGCCTACGAGCAGTACTTC. Translating gives CAWGTSGAYEQYF.

The chain uses TRBV4-1 and TRBJ2-7; TRBD2 is a possible D gene (6 bases). The CDR3 runs 15 residues. V shed 1 base and J shed 1 base, with 11 bases lying between them. The germline V gene has CDR1 MGHRA and CDR2 YSYEKL. The CDR3 DNA reads as TGCGCCAGCAGCCAAGGGCAGGGAGGATCCTACGAGCAGTACTTC. Translated, it gives CASSQGQGGSYEQYF.

The rearrangement links TRBV19 to TRBJ1-1, with D unclear. CDR1 LNHDA and CDR2 SQIVND come from the germline V gene (reference sequence). The CDR3 length is 14 residues. Trimming cost V 3 bases and J 2 bases, with 10 bases left between them. DNA of the CDR3: TGTGCCAGTAGTATCCTGTCAGATAACACTGAAGCTTTCTTT. This encodes CASSILSDNTEAFF.

The rearrangement joins TRBV2 to TRBJ2-7; 10 nucleotides agree with TRBD1. Germline loops: CDR1 SNHLY, CDR2 FYNNEI. J gave up 5 bases and V 6 bases, and 13 bases lay outside the gene matches. This CDR3 spans 16 amino acids. The DNA of the CDR3 is TGTGCCAGCAGGGACAGGGGGGTCCGACGGGGAGACGAGCAGTACTTC. Translation: CASRDRGVRRGDEQYF.

This sequence joins TRBV7-2 and TRBJ2-1; D perhaps matches TRBD2 (5 bases). The V and J ends lost 1 base and 5 bases respectively, with 9 bases between them. The length of the CDR3 is 14 residues. Germline values: CDR1 SGHTA, CDR2 FQGNSA. The CDR3 nucleotides are TGTGCCAGCAGCTTAGGACTAAACAACAATGAGCAGTTCTTC. It is translated as CASSLGLNNNEQFF.